This is a list of T cell receptor beta chains from one sample in a study of blood T cell repertoires in COVID-19. Sequenced by immunoSEQ multiplex PCR; TCRdb stores in-frame clones only, minus some. The data show under 200,000 clones, approximately 80% seen once. Input material: PBMCs or T cells enriched from blood (not recorded which). The receptors shown here come from a woman aged 60 to 75 with acute COVID-19. The CDR3 runs from the conserved cysteine through the conserved F or W. A D gene is named only where the DNA matches it firmly. Clone size is stated in some rows and not others, as once, few, many or a class when expanded.

j_gene	v_gene	abundance	d_gene	CDR3nt	CDR3aa
TRBJ1-1	TRBV19	-	TRBD1	TGTGCCAGTAGTATAAGGACAGGGGGAAACTCTGAAGCTTTCTTT	CASSIRTGGNSEAFF
TRBJ1-1	TRBV11-2	-	TRBD1	TGTGCCAGCAGCTTAGGACAGGGGGTGTTCAAAGCTTTCTTT	CASSLGQGVFKAFF
TRBJ2-7	TRBV7-2	-	TRBD2	TGTGCCAGCAGCCCATTAGCGGGAGGATCCTACGAGCAGTACTTC	CASSPLAGGSYEQYF
TRBJ2-2	TRBV10-3	-	TRBD2	TGTGCCATCAGACTAGCGGCTCAAACCGGGGAGCTGTTTTTT	CAIRLAAQTGELFF
TRBJ2-5	TRBV5-5	-	TRBD2	TGTGCCAGCGACCCGGGGGGTCGGGAGACCCAGTACTTC	CASDPGGRETQYF
TRBJ1-2	TRBV16	-	TRBD1	TGTGCCAGCAAGGTGGGGACAGATCACGTCTATGGCTACACCTTC	CASKVGTDHVYGYTF
TRBJ1-5	TRBV5-4	-	TRBD1	TGTGCCAGCAGTTATCAACAGGGGGCGCGGATCAATCAGCCCCAGCATTTT	CASSYQQGARINQPQHF
TRBJ2-3	TRBV19	-	-	TGTGCCAGTAGTACCCCCGAGGGTACGCAGTATTTT	CASSTPEGTQYF
TRBJ1-4	TRBV6-5	-	-	TGTGCCCTCAGGGGACCTAATGAAAAACTGTTTTTT	CALRGPNEKLFF
TRBJ1-2	TRBV2	-	TRBD1	TGTGCCAGCAGTGAAGTTGGACAGGGCTTAGGAGGCTACACCTTC	CASSEVGQGLGGYTF
TRBJ2-7	TRBV27	-	-	TGTGCCAGCAGCCGTATCGGGGGATTGGCTGAGCAGTACTTC	CASSRIGGLAEQYF
TRBJ2-2	TRBV9	-	TRBD2	TGTGCCAGCAGCGTTACTAGCGGGGGGCCTACGAACACCGGGGAGCTGTTTTTT	CASSVTSGGPTNTGELFF
TRBJ2-7	TRBV3-1/TRBV3-2	-	TRBD2	TGTGCCAGCAGCCGAGGACTAGCAGGGACCTACGAGCAGTACTTC	CASSRGLAGTYEQYF
TRBJ1-2	TRBV10-3	-	-	TGTGCCATCAGTTACATGTATGGCTACACCTTC	CAISYMYGYTF
TRBJ1-5	TRBV2	-	TRBD1	TGTGCCAGCAGTTATGACAGGGGTCGCAATCAGCCCCAGCATTTT	CASSYDRGRNQPQHF
TRBJ2-1	TRBV18	-	-	TGTGCCAGCTCACTGAGCGGGTCCCCATCGGAGAAGCAGTTCTTC	CASSLSGSPSEKQFF
TRBJ2-1	TRBV6-1	few	-	TGTGCCAGCAGTGACACCTTCCGGGGGATTTACAATGAGCAGTTCTTC	CASSDTFRGIYNEQFF
TRBJ1-3	TRBV30	-	-	TGTGCCTGGAGCGGCTCTGGAAACACCATATATTTT	CAWSGSGNTIYF
TRBJ2-1	TRBV4-1	once	-	TGCGCCAGCAGCCACCCCGGCGGGCCCCCCGGGGGGCAGTTCTTC	CASSHPGGPPGGQFF
TRBJ2-7	TRBV21-1	-	-	TGTGCCAGCAGCAAAGTTTATAATGCTAGCGGGAGGTCCTACGAGCAGTACTTC	CASSKVYNASGRSYEQYF
TRBJ1-1	TRBV20-1	once	-	TGCAGTGCTGTAGTGAGGACTGAAGCTTTCTTT	CSAVVRTEAFF
TRBJ2-3	TRBV11-2	-	TRBD2	TGTGCCAGCAGCCCCGGGGGGGCCGGCACAGATACGCAGTATTTT	CASSPGGAGTDTQYF
TRBJ2-5	TRBV29-1	-	TRBD2	TGCAGCATCAAGACCCCCGGCGGGGGGGCCTCAGAGACCCAGTACTTC	CSIKTPGGGASETQYF
TRBJ2-1	TRBV25-1	-	-	TGTGCCAGCAGTGTTTCAGGGGGGAATGAGCAGTTCTTC	CASSVSGGNEQFF
TRBJ2-2	TRBV25-1	-	TRBD1	TGTGCCAGCAGTGAAGCGGACAGGGGGGCCACCGGGGAGCTGTTTTTT	CASSEADRGATGELFF
TRBJ2-2	TRBV3-1/TRBV3-2	-	-	TGTGCCAGCAGCCAAGAGGACTATAGGTCCGGGGAGCTGTTTTTT	CASSQEDYRSGELFF
TRBJ1-2	TRBV2	few	TRBD1	TGTGCCAGCAGGGAGCAGGGGGCAGGTGGCGGCTACACCTTC	CASREQGAGGGYTF
TRBJ1-2	TRBV5-6	-	-	TGTGCCAGCAGCTCGGACATTAACTATGGCTACACCTTC	CASSSDINYGYTF
TRBJ1-1	TRBV21-1	-	-	TGTGCCAGCAGTGAACAGGGGGCTGAAGCTTTCTTT	CASSEQGAEAFF
TRBJ1-1	TRBV6-6	-	TRBD1	TGTGCCAGCAGTTACCCTGACAGGGAGAACACTGAAGCTTTCTTT	CASSYPDRENTEAFF
TRBJ2-7	TRBV4-3	-	-	TGCGCCAGCAGCCAAAAGGGACTCTCCGACAGTCCATACGAGCAGTACTTC	CASSQKGLSDSPYEQYF
TRBJ2-1	TRBV7-2	-	TRBD2	TGTGCCAGCAGCTTAACTAGCGGGGAGTACAATGAGCAGTTCTTC	CASSLTSGEYNEQFF
TRBJ1-2	TRBV29-1	-	TRBD1	TGCAGCATCTGGGACAGGTGGAACTATGGCTACACCTTC	CSIWDRWNYGYTF
TRBJ2-1	TRBV4-1	-	-	TGCGCCAGCAGCCAACCTACACGGAGCTCCTACAATGAGCAGTTCTTC	CASSQPTRSSYNEQFF
TRBJ2-3	TRBV15	few	-	TGTGCCACCAGCAGAGTCGGCGGAGGTTTATCCGATACGCAGTATTTT	CATSRVGGGLSDTQYF
TRBJ2-1	TRBV5-1	few	-	TGCGCCAGCGCTCTACAGGGAACCTACAATGAGCAGTTCTTC	CASALQGTYNEQFF
TRBJ2-2	TRBV5-1	-	TRBD2	TGCGCCAGCAGCCGGCTAGCGGATGCGAACACCGGGGAGCTGTTTTTT	CASSRLADANTGELFF